The clone carrying this T cell receptor (beta chain) turned up a few times. Library preparation (for TCRbeta) was performed with unique molecular identifiers. TCRdb fed the PCR reads into MiXCR, producing one record per CDR3 protein. The sample shows about 500,000 distinct CDR3 sequences, less than 35% of them seen only once. The data stem from a study of T-cell reconstitution after alpha-beta-depleted transplantation in children. V gave up 0 bases and J gave up 0 bases, with 5 bases separating them. This CDR3 contains 14 residues. Germline-derived CDR1 and CDR2 are KGHSH and LQKENI. The J gene is TRBJ1-1, the V gene TRBV18; no firm D call. The sample here was PBMCs from the stem cell graft donor, taken from the stem cell graft. This receptor was identified in a human donor who donated a stem cell graft to a child with aplastic anemia. In nucleotides, the CDR3 is TGTGCCAGCTCACCACCGTTAGTGAACACTGAAGCTTTCTTT. As protein: CASSPPLVNTEAFF. The variable domain in full, completed from reference TRBV18 and TRBJ1-1, reads NAGVMQNPRHLVRRRGQEARLRCSPMKGHSHVYWYRQLPEEGLKFMVYLQKENIIDESGMPKERFSAEFPKEGPSILRIQQVVRGDSAAYFCASSPPLVNTEAFFGQGTRLTVV.